These 21 T cell receptor beta chains came from one sample sequenced in a study of tumor-infiltrating lymphocytes in oesophageal squamous cell carcinoma. TCRdb reanalysed the PCR reads using MiXCR and keeps one entry per CDR3 protein. The sample holds roughly 21,000 distinct CDR3 sequences; approximately 38% are singletons and the top ten take over 35%. The sequenced sample was esophageal tumor tissue. These receptors all come from a male donor with esophageal squamous cell carcinoma.

Points on this clonotype: Without the conserved terminal phenylalanine or tryptophan, this CDR3 likely stems from a read error. The limits of the CDR3 on the DNA are not certain, so only TCRdb's listed CDR3 is given. CDR3 in amino acids: CASSPLTGPDSPLHFGN. This chain connects TRBV14 to TRBJ2-1; TRBD2, the table's D call, lacks a check against the DNA. Germline-derived CDR1 and CDR2 are SGHDN and FVKESK. The CDR3 spans 17 amino acids, including both terminal residues.

Comments on this clonotype: With a much larger clone just one base away, this may be a read error. The rearrangement uses TRBV19 and TRBJ2-3; D is perhaps TRBD2 (5 bases). The J call may be in error: the DNA end matches TRBJ2-1 better. The CDR3 consists of 15 residues. CDR1 is LNHDA, CDR2 SQIVND, per germline (reference sequence). The CDR3 region has the DNA TGTGCCAGTAGTAAGCGGACTGGCGGTTACAATGAGCAGTTCTTC. Translated, it gives CASSKRTGGYNEQFF.

CDR3 DNA: TGTGCCAGCAGCTTCCAGGGGTCGGGTGGCTACACCTTC. Residues: CASSFQGSGGYTF. J is TRBJ2-4 and V is TRBV7-2, with D possibly TRBD1 on 6 matching bases. The J call may be in error: the DNA end matches TRBJ1-2 better. The CDR3 contains 13 residues. The germline CDR1 and CDR2 sequences are SGHTA and FQGNSA.

This clonotype appeared many times. The rearrangement links TRBV6-4 to TRBJ2-3; D is perhaps TRBD1 (5 bases). CDR3 size: 14 residues. From germline, CDR1 is MRHNA and CDR2 SNTAGT. Deletions cut 4 bases from V and 4 bases from J, with 12 bases between. In nucleotides, the CDR3 is TGTGCCAGCAGTGTCCAGGGTGCGGCAGATACGCAGTATTTT. This gives the protein CASSVQGAADTQYF.

This clonotype came up a few times. This chain uses TRBV9 with TRBJ2-3; TRBD2 aligns across 7 bases. The germline V gene encodes CDR1 SGDLS and CDR2 YYNGEE. The CDR3 contains 15 residues. Trimming took 0 bases from V and 3 from J; bases not matched to a gene: 4. The CDR3 is CASSVGLAVTDTQYF. The CDR3 nucleotides are TGTGCCAGCAGCGTAGGCCTAGCGGTTACAGATACGCAGTATTTT.

This clonotype has ten or more counts. The chain links TRBV7-9 to TRBJ2-7, with D possibly TRBD2 on 5 matching bases. The V end was cut by 8 bases, the J end by 0 bases, with 11 bases between. The CDR3 contains 13 residues. Per germline, CDR1 SEHNR and CDR2 FQNEAQ (reference sequence). This CDR3 reads CASESGPSYEQYF. The CDR3 nucleotides are TGTGCCAGCGAGAGCGGACCCTCCTACGAGCAGTACTTC.

The table lists this clonotype with a few counts. The chain employs TRBV14 and TRBJ1-3; 7 bases align to TRBD1. Germline V CDR1 and CDR2: SGHDN, FVKESK. J lost 0 bases, V lost 5 bases, and 4 bases had no gene match. The length of the CDR3 is 15 residues. The CDR3 here is CASSTTGLSGNTIYF. CDR3 sequence (DNA): TGTGCCAGCAGCACGACAGGGCTCTCTGGAAACACCATATATTTT.

This clonotype was found many times. The chain employs TRBV4-1 and TRBJ2-7, with D possibly matching TRBD1 (6 bases). The J call may be mistaken, given a closer DNA end match to TRBJ2-1. Germline values: CDR1 MGHRA, CDR2 YSYEKL. The CDR3 is made up of 13 amino acids. CDR3 in DNA: TGCGCCAGCAGCCAACATATCAGGGGCGAGCAGTTCTTC. Translating it yields CASSQHIRGEQFF.

Remarks on this clonotype: At one of its ends the junction is not consistent with the germline gene, which may arise from a read error. The chain recombines TRBV7-6 with TRBJ2-1; no definite D call. The CDR3 runs to 13 residues. Germline CDR1 and CDR2: SGHVS and FNYEAQ. CDR3 sequence: CASSPGQYNEQFF. The CDR3 DNA sequence: TGTGCTAGCAGCCCCGGGCAGTACAATGAGCAGTTCTTC.

This clonotype was found many times. This sequence may be a read error, since a much larger clone differs from it by one base. The chain recombines TRBV7-9 with TRBJ2-1; 8 positions agree with TRBD2. The J call may not be correct, given that the DNA end is closer to TRBJ2-7. The CDR3 sequence is 15 residues long. Germline V gene data show CDR1 as SEHNR and CDR2 as FQNEAQ (reference sequence). CDR3 region: CASSRSGASYNEQYF. The CDR3 bases are TGTGCCAGCAGCCGTAGCGGGGCCTCCTACAATGAGCAGTACTTC.

The rearrangement links TRBV28 to TRBJ2-4; D uncertain. With the DNA end fitting TRBJ1-2 better, the J assignment may be wrong. Per the germline V gene, CDR1 is MDHEN and CDR2 is SYDVKM. The CDR3 is made up of 14 amino acids. CDR3 region: CASSFSAESYGYTF. CDR3 bases: TGTGCCAGCAGTTTCAGCGCGGAGAGTTATGGCTACACCTTC.

This sequence joins TRBV6-6 and TRBJ2-3, with 9 bases aligning to TRBD2. The CDR3 covers 15 residues. The junction had 1 base not matched to a gene; V was cut back by 2 bases and J by 1 base. CDR1 is MNHNY, CDR2 SVGAGI, per germline (reference sequence). CDR3 amino acids: CASSYGTSRTDTQYF. In DNA, the CDR3 is TGTGCCAGCAGTTACGGGACTAGCCGCACAGATACGCAGTATTTT.

A note on this clonotype: The CDR3 does not end in the conserved phenylalanine or tryptophan, so this is likely a read error. The DNA is left out, because the CDR3 cannot be placed on it with certainty; the CDR3 is given as TCRdb lists it. This chain connects TRBV7-6 to TRBJ2-1; the table's TRBD2 call for D was not verified on the DNA. The germline gives CDR1 SGHVS, CDR2 FNYEAQ. The CDR3 numbers 16 amino acids, ends counted. CDR3 residues: CASSLGLTPDEQYFGN.

The chain links TRBV27 to TRBJ2-3, with TRBD1 matching 8 bases. The last part of the DNA fits TRBJ2-7 better; the J call may be wrong. Germline V CDR1 and CDR2: MNHEY, SMNVEV (reference sequence). This CDR3 spans 17 amino acids. CDR3 DNA: TGTGCCAGCAGTTTCGCCCGTACCGACAGGGGCGGACACGAGCAGTACTTC. This encodes CASSFARTDRGGHEQYF.

The CDR3 region has the DNA TGTGCCAGCAGCTTATCCCTAGACTACGAGCAGTACTTC. It yields the protein CASSLSLDYEQYF. The chain recombines TRBV7-2 with TRBJ2-7; D gene uncertain. Germline V lookup: CDR1 SGHTA, CDR2 FQGNSA. Deletions cut 2 bases from V and 3 bases from J, with 8 bases between. CDR3 length equals 13 residues.

On this clonotype itself: It may be a read error: a sequence one base away is much more abundant. The J gene is TRBJ2-1, the V gene TRBV4-1, with D hard to call. Trimming pared 1 base from V and 10 bases from J, leaving 11 bases between. In germline, CDR1 is MGHRA, CDR2 YSYEKL. The CDR3 length is 13 residues. The CDR3 protein is CASSQGAHYEQFF. CDR3 bases: TGCGCCAGCAGCCAAGGGGCTCACTACGAGCAGTTCTTC.

This rearrangement joins TRBV7-8 to TRBJ2-4; D is uncertain. V lost 1 base and J 7 bases, leaving 8 bases between the germline ends. The CDR3 totals 13 residues. In germline, CDR1 is SGHVS, CDR2 FQNEAQ. The CDR3 DNA reads as TGTGCCAGCAGCTTAGGAACGAGGAACATTCAGTACTTC. It yields the protein CASSLGTRNIQYF.

This chain joins TRBV6-5 and TRBJ2-3, with 10 positions matching TRBD1. The DNA matches TRBJ1-1 better at its end, which makes the J call doubtful. Germline-derived CDR1 and CDR2 are MNHEY and SVGAGI. CDR3 length: 14 amino acids. The CDR3: CASRTDRGGTEAFF. Written as DNA, the CDR3 is TGTGCCAGCAGGACGGACAGGGGGGGAACTGAAGCTTTCTTT.

The CDR3 DNA is TGTGCCAGCAGCGCCATGGGACTAGCGGGAGAGTCATACGACGAGCAGTACTTC. The encoded protein is CASSAMGLAGESYDEQYF. The J gene is TRBJ2-6, the V gene TRBV7-2; the match to TRBD2 covers 14 bases. Gene TRBJ2-7 matches the end of the DNA better, so the J call may be wrong. This CDR3 has 18 residues. The germline CDR1 and CDR2 sequences are SGHTA and FQGNSA.

This clonotype was seen only a few times. The CDR3: CATSSPGTASTDTQYF. In nucleotides, the CDR3 is TGTGCCACCAGCTCTCCCGGGACAGCTAGCACAGATACGCAGTATTTT. The genes are TRBV15 and TRBJ2-3, with TRBD1 matching over 7 bases. This CDR3 has 16 residues. The V and J ends lost 5 bases and 0 bases, in that order; junction bases with no gene match: 8. Germline lookup yields CDR1 LNHNV and CDR2 YYDKDF (reference sequence).

This clonotype was detected only a few times. The chain uses TRBV9 and TRBJ2-5, with 9 bases fitting TRBD2. Trimming removed 0 bases from V and 5 bases from J; junction bases left unmatched: 14. Germline V gene lookup returns CDR1 SGDLS and CDR2 YYNGEE. The CDR3 is 18 amino acids. The CDR3 region has the DNA TGTGCCAGCAGCGTAGATGGATTAGCGGGGGCCGGTGCGGAGACCCAGTACTTC. Translating it yields CASSVDGLAGAGAETQYF.